This section outlines one TCR beta chain sequence together with its context. The CDR3 is 12 residues long. V lost 4 bases and J 3 bases, leaving 7 bases between the germline ends. The germline gives CDR1 SNHLY, CDR2 FYNNEI. Repertoires were generated with immunoSEQ multiplex PCR, while TCRdb's copy carries only in-frame clones and drops some. This sample has approximately 60,000 clones, with approximately 83% found just once. This sample was included in a study of technical replicates of blood from several donors. The chain is built from TRBV2 and TRBJ2-7; D is uncertain. This TCR derives from a human donor in good health. Some clones in this sample may be carry-over from other donors' samples. The material sequenced was PBMCs. The CDR3: CASSVLVYEQYF. The CDR3 coding sequence is TGTGCCAGCAGTGTTCTAGTCTACGAGCAGTACTTC. The whole variable domain, filled in from reference TRBV2 and TRBJ2-7, reads EPEVTQTPSHQVTQMGQEVILRCVPISNHLYFYWYRQILGQKVEFLVSFYNNEISEKSEIFDDQFSVERPDGSNFTLKIRSTKLEDSAMYFCASSVLVYEQYFGPGTRLTVT.